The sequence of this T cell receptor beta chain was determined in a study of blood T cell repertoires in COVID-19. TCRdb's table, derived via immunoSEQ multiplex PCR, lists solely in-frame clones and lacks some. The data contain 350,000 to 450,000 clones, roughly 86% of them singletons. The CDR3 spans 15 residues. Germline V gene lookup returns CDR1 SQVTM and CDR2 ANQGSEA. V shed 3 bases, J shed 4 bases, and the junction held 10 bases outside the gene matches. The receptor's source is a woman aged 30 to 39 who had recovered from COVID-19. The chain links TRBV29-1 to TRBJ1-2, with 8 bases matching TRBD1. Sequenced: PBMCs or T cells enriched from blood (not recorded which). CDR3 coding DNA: TGCAGCGTTGAGATCCCCCGGGGACAGGCCTATGGCTACACCTTC. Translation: CSVEIPRGQAYGYTF.